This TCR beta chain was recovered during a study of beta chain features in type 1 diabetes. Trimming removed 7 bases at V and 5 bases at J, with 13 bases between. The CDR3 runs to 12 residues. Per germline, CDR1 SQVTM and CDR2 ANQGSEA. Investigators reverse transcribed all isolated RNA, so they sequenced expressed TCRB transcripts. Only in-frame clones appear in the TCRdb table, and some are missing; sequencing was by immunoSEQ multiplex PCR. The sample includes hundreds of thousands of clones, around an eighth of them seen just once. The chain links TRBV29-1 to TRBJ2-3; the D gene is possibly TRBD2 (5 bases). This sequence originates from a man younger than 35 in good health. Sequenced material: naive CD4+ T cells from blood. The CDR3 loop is CSAPLAGDTQYF. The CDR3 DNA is TGCAGCGCCCCTCTGGCGGGAGATACGCAGTATTTT.